A selection of T cell receptor beta chains follows, all from one sample in a study of breast tumors, draining lymph nodes, adjacent tissues. From the multiplex PCR reads, TCRdb called clonotypes with MiXCR, one entry per CDR3 protein. The repertoire holds some 120,000 distinct CDR3 sequences, with around 20% as singletons. The sequenced material came from axillary lymph node tissue. The receptors were sampled from a female donor with breast cancer. Some clones in this sample may be carry-over from other donors' samples. The CDR3 runs from the conserved cysteine through the conserved F or W. Fields, in order: clone size, D gene, J gene, V gene, CDR3 DNA, CDR3 protein. The D gene is left open where the match is weak. Clone size is given for some rows only: seen once, a few or many times, or a class if the clone is expanded.

clone_size: NA; d_call: TRBD1; j_call: TRBJ1-3; v_call: TRBV19; cdr3_nt: TGTGCCAGTAGGCCGGGACAGGCTCTCTCTGGAAACACCATATATTTT; cdr3_aa: CASRPGQALSGNTIYF
clone_size: many; d_call: NA; j_call: TRBJ2-3; v_call: TRBV2; cdr3_nt: TGTGCCAGCTCAGAGGCCAGGGGCACAGATACGCAGTATTTT; cdr3_aa: CASSEARGTDTQYF
clone_size: NA; d_call: TRBD1; j_call: TRBJ2-1; v_call: TRBV6-1; cdr3_nt: TGTGCCAGCAGTGCCCGGGACAGGAACTACAATGAGCAGTTCTTC; cdr3_aa: CASSARDRNYNEQFF
clone_size: many; d_call: TRBD2; j_call: TRBJ2-7; v_call: TRBV7-9; cdr3_nt: TGTGCCAGCAGCTTAGCCGGGACTAGCGGGAGTGTGCAGTACTTC; cdr3_aa: CASSLAGTSGSVQYF
clone_size: NA; d_call: NA; j_call: TRBJ1-5; v_call: TRBV10-3; cdr3_nt: TGTGCCATCAGTGATGGCAATCAGCCCCAGCATTTT; cdr3_aa: CAISDGNQPQHF
clone_size: few; d_call: NA; j_call: TRBJ2-1; v_call: TRBV18; cdr3_nt: TGTGCCAGCTCACCATGGGTTGGCTCATCCTACAATGAGCAGTTCTTC; cdr3_aa: CASSPWVGSSYNEQFF
clone_size: many; d_call: NA; j_call: TRBJ1-2; v_call: TRBV25-1; cdr3_nt: TGTGCCAGCAGTGAATCGGGGCAGACAAACTATGGCTACACCTTC; cdr3_aa: CASSESGQTNYGYTF
clone_size: many; d_call: NA; j_call: TRBJ2-1; v_call: TRBV4-1; cdr3_nt: TGCGCCAGCAGCCCGAACTACTACAATGAGCAGTTCTTC; cdr3_aa: CASSPNYYNEQFF
clone_size: NA; d_call: TRBD1; j_call: TRBJ1-3; v_call: TRBV27; cdr3_nt: TGTGCCAGCAGGAGGACAGGGACTGGAAACACCATATATTTT; cdr3_aa: CASRRTGTGNTIYF
clone_size: many; d_call: TRBD1; j_call: TRBJ1-4; v_call: TRBV6-6; cdr3_nt: TGTGCCAGCAGTCCCGGGACAGAAAAAGAAAAACTGTTTTTT; cdr3_aa: CASSPGTEKEKLFF